Listed here are 3 T cell receptor beta chains from one sample, sequenced in a study of blood T cell repertoires in COVID-19. TCRdb's copy holds only in-frame clones and misses some; the assay was immunoSEQ multiplex PCR. The sample consists of approximately 100,000 clones, about 85% of them appearing once. Sequencing was carried out using peripheral blood. The receptors stem from a woman aged 70-85 years with active or convalescent COVID-19.

The rearrangement links TRBV6-4 to TRBJ2-7; 7 bases match TRBD1. The CDR3 has 15 amino acids. The germline V gene encodes CDR1 MRHNA and CDR2 SNTAGT. V shed 9 bases, J shed 5 bases, and the junction held 16 bases outside the gene matches. This CDR3 is CARRIIGGTRNEQYF. The CDR3 DNA sequence: TGTGCCAGACGCATCATAGGGGGCACCAGGAACGAGCAGTACTTC.

This clone was picked up a small number of times. The chain uses TRBV5-1 and TRBJ2-1, with TRBD2 as a possible D gene (5 bases). Germline V gives CDR1 SGHRS, CDR2 YFSETQ. The germline V and J ends were trimmed by 0 bases and 4 bases, with 14 bases remaining between them. This CDR3 has 16 residues. The CDR3 sequence is CASSLEGGGGYNEQFF. CDR3 coding DNA: TGCGCCAGCAGCTTGGAGGGCGGCGGAGGATACAATGAGCAGTTCTTC. Supplemented by reference TRBV5-1 and TRBJ2-1, the full variable domain reads KAGVTQTPRYLIKTRGQQVTLSCSPISGHRSVSWYQQTPGQGLQFLFEYFSETQRNKGNFPGRFSGRQFSNSRSEMNVSTLELGDSALYLCASSLEGGGGYNEQFFGPGTRLTVL.

The rearrangement joins TRBV5-1 to TRBJ1-5; D ambiguous. Germline V gene lookup returns CDR1 SGHRS and CDR2 YFSETQ. V lost 4 bases and J 0 bases, leaving 8 bases between the germline ends. The CDR3 is 14 amino acids. The CDR3 DNA reads TGCGCCAGCAGCCCAGGCTATAGCAATCAGCCCCAGCATTTT. This gives the protein CASSPGYSNQPQHF.